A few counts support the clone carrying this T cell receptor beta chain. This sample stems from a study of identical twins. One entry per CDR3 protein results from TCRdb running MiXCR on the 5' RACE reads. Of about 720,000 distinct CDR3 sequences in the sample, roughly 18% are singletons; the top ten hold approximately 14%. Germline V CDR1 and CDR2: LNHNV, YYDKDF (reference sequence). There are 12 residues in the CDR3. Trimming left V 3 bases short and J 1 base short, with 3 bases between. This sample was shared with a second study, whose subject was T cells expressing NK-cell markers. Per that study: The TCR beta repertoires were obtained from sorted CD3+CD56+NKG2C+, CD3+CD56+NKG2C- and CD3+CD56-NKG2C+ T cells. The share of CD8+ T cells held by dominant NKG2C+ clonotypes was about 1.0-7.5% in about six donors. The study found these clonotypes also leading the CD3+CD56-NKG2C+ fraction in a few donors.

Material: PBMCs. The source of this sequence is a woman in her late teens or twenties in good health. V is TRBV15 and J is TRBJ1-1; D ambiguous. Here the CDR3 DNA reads TGTGCCACCAGCAGGAAGAACACTGAAGCTTTCTTT. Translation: CATSRKNTEAFF.